This is a list of T cell receptor beta chains from one sample in a study of T cell clones after liver transplantation. Clones were sequenced by immunoSEQ multiplex PCR, and TCRdb holds only the in-frame ones, with some missing. Altogether about 74,000 clones are present, approximately 80% being singletons, with the ten largest covering 0.45% to 0.65%. The input for sequencing was CD4+ T cells from blood, taken before liver transplant. These TCRs come from a human donor who received a liver transplant. The CDR3 runs from the conserved cysteine through the conserved F or W. Part of the rows lack a size; the others show once, few, many or a class for expanded clones.

j_gene: TRBJ2-1
v_gene: TRBV11-2
abundance: NA
CDR3aa: CASSGRTSLRNEQFF

j_gene: TRBJ2-3
v_gene: TRBV15
abundance: once
CDR3aa: CATSGGTSGSGNTQYF

j_gene: TRBJ2-3
v_gene: TRBV28
abundance: NA
CDR3aa: CASRSLAGGNTDTQYF

j_gene: TRBJ2-2
v_gene: TRBV10-3
abundance: NA
CDR3aa: CAISAPKGYETGELFF

j_gene: TRBJ2-7
v_gene: TRBV15
abundance: NA
CDR3aa: CATSRAPNPTGFQYF

j_gene: TRBJ1-2
v_gene: TRBV2
abundance: NA
CDR3aa: CASNSQGATIYGYTF

j_gene: TRBJ1-2
v_gene: TRBV7-8
abundance: NA
CDR3aa: CASSPIMNRANYGYTF

j_gene: TRBJ1-5
v_gene: TRBV5-6
abundance: NA
CDR3aa: CASSAEGVAGQPQHF

j_gene: TRBJ2-2
v_gene: TRBV7-2
abundance: NA
CDR3aa: CASSLKREALWTNTGELFF

j_gene: TRBJ2-3
v_gene: TRBV7-3
abundance: few
CDR3aa: CASSLSAQTGDTQYF

j_gene: TRBJ2-1
v_gene: TRBV5-1
abundance: NA
CDR3aa: CASSLAGNILAGGLNEQFF

j_gene: TRBJ2-1
v_gene: TRBV2
abundance: NA
CDR3aa: CASWGGGGNEQFF

j_gene: TRBJ1-3
v_gene: TRBV28
abundance: NA
CDR3aa: CASSLGGRYSGNTIYF

j_gene: TRBJ2-1
v_gene: TRBV10-1
abundance: once
CDR3aa: CASSRGQSSYNEQFF

j_gene: TRBJ1-2
v_gene: TRBV9
abundance: NA
CDR3aa: CASSTLGTGNYGYTF

j_gene: TRBJ2-2
v_gene: TRBV5-4
abundance: NA
CDR3aa: CASSIQDTGTGELFF

j_gene: TRBJ2-3
v_gene: TRBV6-1
abundance: once
CDR3aa: CASSEVFLGDTQYF

j_gene: TRBJ2-3
v_gene: TRBV7-2
abundance: few
CDR3aa: CASSLRAGPNADTQYF

j_gene: TRBJ2-7
v_gene: TRBV19
abundance: NA
CDR3aa: CASSTRLIAGREQYF

j_gene: TRBJ2-5
v_gene: TRBV6-5
abundance: NA
CDR3aa: CASSYMPAGTQYF

j_gene: TRBJ1-1
v_gene: TRBV28
abundance: once
CDR3aa: CASSSRWGEGDTEAFF

j_gene: TRBJ2-7
v_gene: TRBV18
abundance: once
CDR3aa: CASSPRVQGRTPYEQYF

j_gene: TRBJ2-5
v_gene: TRBV2
abundance: NA
CDR3aa: CASSSDRTETQYF

j_gene: TRBJ2-6
v_gene: TRBV6-1
abundance: NA
CDR3aa: CASSEGQGRLRSGANVLTF

j_gene: TRBJ2-1
v_gene: TRBV1
abundance: NA
CDR3aa: CTSSQDLTPLYNEQFF

j_gene: TRBJ2-7
v_gene: TRBV6-6
abundance: NA
CDR3aa: CASSHTGTAYEQYF

j_gene: TRBJ2-7
v_gene: TRBV14
abundance: NA
CDR3aa: CASSQGRTGHYEQYF

j_gene: TRBJ2-7
v_gene: TRBV7-2
abundance: NA
CDR3aa: CASSPSRGFSYEQYF

j_gene: TRBJ1-5
v_gene: TRBV4-1
abundance: few
CDR3aa: CASSQDRNKVFNQPQHF

j_gene: TRBJ2-1
v_gene: TRBV7-3
abundance: NA
CDR3aa: CASSLYGAYNEQFF

j_gene: TRBJ2-7
v_gene: TRBV28
abundance: NA
CDR3aa: CASSVDSSSYEQYF

j_gene: TRBJ1-1
v_gene: TRBV2
abundance: NA
CDR3aa: CASSQQGATEAFF

j_gene: TRBJ2-5
v_gene: TRBV27
abundance: NA
CDR3aa: CASTPRGGTETQYF

j_gene: TRBJ1-3
v_gene: TRBV19
abundance: NA
CDR3aa: CASSPQVTSGNTIYF

j_gene: TRBJ2-7
v_gene: TRBV5-6
abundance: NA
CDR3aa: CASSWGTDNYEQYF

j_gene: TRBJ1-5
v_gene: TRBV2
abundance: NA
CDR3aa: CASRADRRASENPQHF

j_gene: TRBJ1-2
v_gene: TRBV7-9
abundance: NA
CDR3aa: CASSLGRDINHGYTF

j_gene: TRBJ1-1
v_gene: TRBV11-2
abundance: NA
CDR3aa: CASSLAGRNTEAFF

j_gene: TRBJ1-2
v_gene: TRBV2
abundance: NA
CDR3aa: CASSGAGLPEGDGYTF

j_gene: TRBJ1-5
v_gene: TRBV28
abundance: NA
CDR3aa: CASSFSPGLGSSNQPQHF

j_gene: TRBJ2-7
v_gene: TRBV28
abundance: NA
CDR3aa: CASTFGQGKYEQYF

j_gene: TRBJ2-1
v_gene: TRBV19
abundance: NA
CDR3aa: CASSTLANIRVLEQFF

j_gene: TRBJ1-2
v_gene: TRBV5-1
abundance: NA
CDR3aa: CASSLGGGSTDGYTF

j_gene: TRBJ2-1
v_gene: TRBV11-2
abundance: NA
CDR3aa: CASSLGPPSGGQDEQFF

j_gene: TRBJ2-6
v_gene: TRBV5-1
abundance: NA
CDR3aa: CASSLGRSIYTPGANVLTF

j_gene: TRBJ1-4
v_gene: TRBV27
abundance: NA
CDR3aa: CASRSGAEGAVKLFF

j_gene: TRBJ2-1
v_gene: TRBV6-6
abundance: NA
CDR3aa: CASSYWTGSNEQFF

j_gene: TRBJ2-5
v_gene: TRBV18
abundance: few
CDR3aa: CASSPQQGASETQYF